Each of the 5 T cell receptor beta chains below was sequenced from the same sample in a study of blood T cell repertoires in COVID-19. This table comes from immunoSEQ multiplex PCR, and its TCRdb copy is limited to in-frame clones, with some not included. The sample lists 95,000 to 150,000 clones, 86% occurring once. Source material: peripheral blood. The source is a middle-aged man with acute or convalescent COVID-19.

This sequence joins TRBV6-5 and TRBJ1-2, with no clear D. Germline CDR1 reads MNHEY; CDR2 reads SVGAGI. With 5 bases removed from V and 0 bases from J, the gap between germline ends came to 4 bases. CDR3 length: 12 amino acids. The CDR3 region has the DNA TGTGCCAGCAGTCCGGCTAACTATGGCTACACCTTC. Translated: CASSPANYGYTF.

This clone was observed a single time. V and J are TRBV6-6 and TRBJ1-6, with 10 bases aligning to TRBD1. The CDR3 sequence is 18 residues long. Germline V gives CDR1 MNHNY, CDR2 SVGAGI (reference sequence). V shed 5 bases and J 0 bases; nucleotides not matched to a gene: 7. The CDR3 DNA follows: TGTGCCAGCAGTCGCGGGACAGGGGTTAGCTCCTATAATTCACCCCTCCACTTT. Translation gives CASSRGTGVSSYNSPLHF.

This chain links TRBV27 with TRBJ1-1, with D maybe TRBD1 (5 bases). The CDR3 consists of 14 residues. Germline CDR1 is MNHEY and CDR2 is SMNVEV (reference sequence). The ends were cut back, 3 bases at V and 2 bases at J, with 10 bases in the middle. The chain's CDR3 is CASSLTRGNTEAFF. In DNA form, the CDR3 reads TGTGCCAGCAGTTTGACTAGGGGAAACACTGAAGCTTTCTTT.

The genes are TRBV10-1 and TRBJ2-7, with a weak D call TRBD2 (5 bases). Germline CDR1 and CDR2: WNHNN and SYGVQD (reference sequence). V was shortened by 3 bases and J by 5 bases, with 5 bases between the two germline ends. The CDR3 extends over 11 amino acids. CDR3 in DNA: TGCGCCAGCAGTGACGGGAACGAGCAGTACTTC. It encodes CASSDGNEQYF.

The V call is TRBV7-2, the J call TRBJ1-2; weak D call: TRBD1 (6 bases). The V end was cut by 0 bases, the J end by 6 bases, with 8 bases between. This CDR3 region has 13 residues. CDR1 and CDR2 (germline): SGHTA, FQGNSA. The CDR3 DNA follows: TGTGCCAGCAGCTTAGCGCCAGGGGATGGCTACACCTTC. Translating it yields CASSLAPGDGYTF. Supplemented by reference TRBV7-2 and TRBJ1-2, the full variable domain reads GAGVSQSPSNKVTEKGKDVELRCDPISGHTALYWYRQSLGQGLEFLIYFQGNSAPDKSGLPSDRFSAERTGGSVSTLTIQRTQQEDSAVYLCASSLAPGDGYTFGSGTRLTVV.